Listed below are T cell receptor beta chains from one sample, sequenced in a study of cytomegalovirus exposure and HLA in healthy donors. Repertoires were generated with immunoSEQ multiplex PCR, while TCRdb's copy carries only in-frame clones and drops some. The sample consists of approximately 32,000 clones, 65% to 85% of them appearing once. Sequenced input: PBMCs. These TCRs come from a woman in her twenties or thirties in good health and CMV-seropositive. Both conserved end residues are trimmed from each CDR3.

TRBV5-4 | ASSGGASGSVPDTQY
TRBV29-1 | SGRGGRTDTQY
TRBV25-1 | ASSDTRQGDTEAF
TRBV30 | AWSGTRGSNEKLF
TRBV7-8 | ASSFTGIGSPLH
TRBV5-4 | ASSSKQGGDTQY
TRBV28 | ASSLDLLASGGYEQY
TRBV5-5 | ASSFNNGDYGYT
TRBV7-6 | ASSLASGRGYGELF
TRBV4-1 | ASSRGGQRGTLRNTGELF
TRBV9 | ASSARLAGNEQF
TRBV7-2 | ASSRGRTGDQPQH
TRBV6-1 | ASSLIGGGADEQY
TRBV7-8 | ASSLRFSTDTQY
TRBV10-3 | AISDRDNKLF
TRBV6-5 | ASSSFGLGGETQY
TRBV5-1 | ASSLGPTGGSSYEQY
TRBV5-1 | ASSLGGAGDYGYT
TRBV19 | ASSNHNEQY
TRBV7-9 | ASSLATGLTDTQY
TRBV2 | ASRGQVQETQY
TRBV6-4 | ASRADLNTEAF
TRBV7-9 | ASSLIGRDSLSAGYT
TRBV5-6 | ASSSYGTGPVYT
TRBV5-6 | ASSLGQVNTEAF
TRBV5-5 | ASSLTGKTEAF
TRBV7-8 | PSSLAVQGGQPQH
TRBV10-2 | ASSDVPITHEAF
TRBV5-4 | ASSVRGLDTEAF
TRBV9 | ASSVGGNSYNEQF
TRBV5-4 | ASSLDQNSYEQY
TRBV27 | ASSSHNPTTSYGYT
TRBV21-1 | ASSFETGAFYGYT
TRBV7-3 | ASSPGQGRAF
TRBV5-6 | ASSLTQLNYGYT
TRBV9 | ASSEAGYNEQF
TRBV11-2 | ASSLDRPSGPYEQY
TRBV5-1 | ASSLAPDLNTEAF
TRBV7-2 | ASSSRQGVETQY
TRBV6-1 | ASSEQPGYDEQF
TRBV28 | ASRYRWDSSYNEQF
TRBV28 | ASSLLGQNKGGKLF
TRBV28 | ASSKDRGLNGYP
TRBV6-1 | ASSEALGILAEGSGELF
TRBV14 | ASSQVTGGKSPLH
TRBV7-9 | ASSMDRGKREQY
TRBV21-1 | ASSCQGGTQY
TRBV19 | ASKKQGAGEQY
TRBV27 | ASSLLPPGGGTSPLH
TRBV4-1 | ASSQDWTVVLNPLMNTEAF
TRBV6-5 | ASRTSRTYGYT
TRBV28 | ASSMMREGVGTDTQY
TRBV11-2 | ASSVIQGRSGNTIY
TRBV7-6 | ASSLSPGRDEKLF
TRBV19 | ASSGAGGAKNIQY
TRBV18 | ASSHKAPGQGSGNTIY
TRBV7-6 | ASSPRTGGTEAF
TRBV28 | ASRSSGRSYEQY
TRBV7-2 | ASSLNSRGYT